The clone carrying this T cell receptor beta chain was found once. Its antigen remains unidentified. The source of the sample is a study of shared clonotypes between healthy human individuals. Deep-level settings were used for running the assay. Source study methods: Junction-only immunoSEQ sequences carried no quality scores, so filtering differed. Profiled with immunoSEQ multiplex PCR; TCRdb holds only in-frame clones, not every one. Clone size and V and J calls were adopted from that table, with D and trimming inferred from the DNA. This table has 2 million to 2.5 million clones, 85% to 95% appearing once. The study enrolled healthy HIV-negative adults without recent acute infections or vaccinations as donors. General study points: Researchers sampled only blood; tissue repertoires likely differ.

CDR3 length: 15 residues. Source material: naive CD4+ T cells from PBMCs. The sample's subset: CD45RA+ positively selected. The chain is built from TRBV21-1 and TRBJ2-7; TRBD2, the D gene given by the table, was not confirmed from the DNA. TRBV21-1 counts as a pseudogene. The sequence derives from a man aged 18 to 29 in good health. Some clones in this sample may be carry-over from other donors' samples. CDR3 sequence (DNA): TGTGCCAGCACCAAGGGGGGGGCGCCCTCCTACGAGCAGTACTTC. It codes for CASTKGGAPSYEQYF.